The rows below give T cell receptor beta chains drawn from one sample of a study of shared clonotypes between healthy human individuals. Some clones are missing from TCRdb's copy, which holds only in-frame ones; the method was immunoSEQ multiplex PCR. The sample holds some 600,000 clones; approximately 96% are singletons and the top ten take 0.11%. The sequencing sample was made of naive CD8+ T cells sorted from blood. Receptors originate from a woman in her twenties or thirties in good health. Each CDR3 is given with its conserved first and last residue. A D gene is named only where the DNA matches it firmly. Size is stated for part of the rows, as once, few or many counts, or as a class when the clone is expanded.

J	V	D	size	CDR3	DNA
TRBJ2-7	TRBV30	-	-	CAWSEFALVEQYF	TGTGCCTGGAGTGAATTTGCCCTAGTCGAGCAGTACTTC
TRBJ1-1	TRBV5-8	-	-	CASSLESIDNTEAFF	TGTGCCAGCAGCTTGGAGAGCATAGACAACACTGAAGCTTTCTTT
TRBJ2-7	TRBV28	-	-	CASRRRGWVPEQYF	TGTGCCAGCAGGCGACGGGGATGGGTTCCGGAGCAGTACTTC
TRBJ1-5	TRBV6-1	-	-	CASSERGYRQPQHF	TGTGCCAGCAGTGAACGGGGGTACCGTCAGCCCCAGCATTTT
TRBJ2-7	TRBV27	TRBD1	-	CASSSGSGTVSYEQYF	TGTGCCAGCAGTTCGGGATCCGGGACAGTTTCCTACGAGCAGTACTTC
TRBJ2-2	TRBV27	-	-	CASSWSPGADTGELFF	TGTGCCAGCAGTTGGAGTCCAGGGGCCGACACCGGGGAGCTGTTTTTT
TRBJ2-1	TRBV4-1	TRBD2	-	CASSEEEIRLAGVNEQFF	TGCGCCAGCAGCGAAGAGGAAATTAGGCTAGCGGGAGTCAATGAGCAGTTCTTC
TRBJ2-7	TRBV11-2	TRBD2	once	CASSPKGPTGLAYEQYF	TGTGCCAGCAGCCCAAAAGGGCCTACGGGACTAGCCTACGAGCAGTACTTC
TRBJ2-5	TRBV7-9	TRBD2	-	CASSLEIGGRVGEQYF	TGTGCCAGCAGCTTAGAGATTGGCGGGAGGGTAGGTGAGCAGTACTTC
TRBJ1-2	TRBV7-8	-	-	CASSSVGVNYGYTF	TGTGCCAGCAGCTCGGTAGGGGTTAACTATGGCTACACCTTC
TRBJ2-7	TRBV6-5	TRBD2	-	CASSMGGPRNEQYF	TGTGCCAGCAGTATGGGAGGGCCTAGGAACGAGCAGTACTTC
TRBJ2-7	TRBV7-9	TRBD1	-	CASSRRDRDEQYF	TGTGCCAGCAGCCGCCGGGACAGAGACGAGCAGTACTTC
TRBJ2-3	TRBV4-1	-	-	CASSHRLGPTDTQYF	TGCGCCAGCAGCCACAGACTAGGGCCCACAGATACGCAGTATTTT
TRBJ1-5	TRBV7-9	TRBD1	few	CASSLGQGAAPQHF	TGTGCCAGCAGCTTAGGACAGGGGGCGGCGCCCCAGCATTTT
TRBJ2-7	TRBV27	-	-	CASSTGATYEQYF	TGTGCCAGCAGTACCGGGGCCACCTACGAGCAGTACTTC
TRBJ1-1	TRBV6-5	-	-	CASSYLEGLNTEAFF	TGTGCCAGCAGTTATCTCGAGGGTCTGAACACTGAAGCTTTCTTT
TRBJ2-7	TRBV13	-	-	CASSSERAAYEQYF	TGTGCCAGCAGCTCCGAGCGGGCGGCCTACGAGCAGTACTTC
TRBJ2-7	TRBV2	-	-	CASKPTTYEQYF	TGTGCCAGCAAACCCACCACCTACGAGCAGTACTTC
TRBJ2-7	TRBV29-1	-	-	CSVGLPYEQYF	TGCAGCGTGGGACTTCCCTACGAGCAGTACTTC
TRBJ2-3	TRBV19	TRBD2	-	CASSMGTSSTDTQYF	TGTGCCAGTAGTATGGGGACTAGCTCCACAGATACGCAGTATTTT
TRBJ2-3	TRBV27	TRBD2	-	CASSPRTSIADTQYF	TGTGCCAGCAGTCCAAGGACTAGCATTGCAGATACGCAGTATTTT
TRBJ2-1	TRBV28	-	-	CASRPGTYNEQFF	TGTGCCAGCAGGCCGGGGACCTACAATGAGCAGTTCTTC
TRBJ2-2	TRBV7-8	-	-	CASSLARRERTGELFF	TGTGCCAGCAGCTTAGCCCGCAGGGAACGCACCGGGGAGCTGTTTTTT
TRBJ2-6	TRBV7-9	-	-	CASSPLPLDSGANVLTF	TGTGCCAGCAGCCCATTGCCCTTGGACTCTGGGGCCAACGTCCTGACTTTC
TRBJ2-7	TRBV6-6	TRBD2	-	CASSYSMGLAGEQYF	TGTGCCAGCAGTTACTCGATGGGACTAGCGGGCGAGCAGTACTTC
TRBJ1-2	TRBV4-1	-	once	CASSQDEGYGYGYIF	TGCGCCAGCAGCCAAGATGAAGGGTATGGGTATGGCTACATCTTC
TRBJ2-7	TRBV11-2	TRBD1	-	CASSLETGTAYEQYF	TGTGCCAGCAGCTTAGAGACCGGGACAGCCTACGAGCAGTACTTC
TRBJ2-1	TRBV2	TRBD1	-	CASKVGQGLYNEQFF	TGTGCCAGCAAGGTGGGACAGGGACTCTACAATGAGCAGTTCTTC
TRBJ1-2	TRBV27	-	-	CASSLSRSSIKANYGYTF	TGTGCCAGCAGTTTATCGCGGTCCTCTATCAAAGCTAACTATGGCTACACCTTC
TRBJ2-1	TRBV7-9	TRBD1	-	CASSSAIGQGHEQFF	TGTGCCAGCAGCTCCGCGATTGGACAGGGCCATGAGCAGTTCTTC
TRBJ2-7	TRBV5-4	TRBD2	-	CASSAAGTSYEQYF	TGTGCCAGCAGCGCCGCCGGGACTAGCTACGAGCAGTACTTC
TRBJ2-7	TRBV27	-	-	CASSSMAGRYEQYF	TGTGCCAGCAGTTCCATGGCGGGCCGCTACGAGCAGTACTTC
TRBJ2-7	TRBV6-1	-	-	CASSEVGATYEQYF	TGTGCCAGCAGTGAAGTCGGGGCTACCTACGAGCAGTACTTC
TRBJ1-4	TRBV6-6	-	-	CASSYTAGAREKLFF	TGTGCCAGCAGTTACACCGCGGGGGCTCGAGAAAAACTGTTTTTT
TRBJ1-3	TRBV5-1	-	-	CASSFGTPGQLGNTIYF	TGCGCCAGCAGCTTTGGGACGCCCGGGCAGTTGGGAAACACCATATATTTT
TRBJ2-7	TRBV5-4	-	-	CASSLWAAEYGQYF	TGTGCCAGCAGCTTGTGGGCAGCTGAATACGGGCAGTACTTC
TRBJ2-7	TRBV10-1	-	-	CASSESTRVHEQYF	TGCGCCAGCAGTGAGTCGACCAGGGTCCACGAGCAGTACTTC
TRBJ2-7	TRBV4-1	-	-	CASSQDPTYEQYF	TGCGCCAGCAGCCAAGATCCCACCTACGAGCAGTACTTC
TRBJ1-2	TRBV27	-	-	CASSASRTGTYGYTF	TGTGCCAGCAGCGCCTCTCGTACAGGGACCTATGGCTACACCTTC
TRBJ1-5	TRBV15	TRBD1	-	CATSSGTVSNQPQHF	TGTGCCACCAGCTCCGGGACAGTTAGCAATCAGCCCCAGCATTTT
TRBJ1-3	TRBV5-6	-	-	CASSFSSGYLGTIYF	TGTGCCAGCAGCTTTTCTTCAGGGTATTTAGGCACCATATATTTT
TRBJ1-5	TRBV4-1	-	-	CASSQDLLRGGNQPQHF	TGCGCCAGCAGCCAAGATCTATTACGGGGGGGCAATCAGCCCCAGCATTTT
TRBJ2-7	TRBV14	-	once	CASSHASADSYEQYF	TGTGCCAGCAGCCATGCTAGCGCCGACTCCTACGAGCAGTACTTC
TRBJ1-5	TRBV12-2	-	once	CASRFRVRVIVPQHF	TGTGCAAGTCGCTTCCGCGTACGGGTTATCGTGCCCCAGCATTTT
TRBJ2-3	TRBV27	-	-	CASSSYTITSTDTQYF	TGTGCCAGCAGTTCGTACACCATAACTAGCACAGATACGCAGTATTTT
TRBJ2-1	TRBV29-1	-	-	CSVEGSRNEQFF	TGCAGCGTTGAGGGATCTAGGAATGAGCAGTTCTTC
TRBJ2-3	TRBV28	-	-	CASSFIWSLTSTDTQYF	TGTGCCAGCAGTTTCATCTGGTCCTTAACTAGCACAGATACGCAGTATTTT
TRBJ2-1	TRBV7-9	-	-	CASSSKDTEGEQFF	TGTGCCAGCAGCTCAAAGGACACCGAGGGTGAGCAGTTCTTC
TRBJ1-4	TRBV2	TRBD1	-	CASGTGGPATNEKLFF	TGTGCCAGCGGGACAGGGGGACCTGCAACTAATGAAAAACTGTTTTTT
TRBJ2-7	TRBV27	-	-	CASSLGGLPYEQYF	TGTGCCAGCAGCCTGGGGGGACTCCCCTACGAGCAGTACTTC